The clone carrying this T cell receptor (beta chain) was observed a handful of times. The sample belongs to a study of cytomegalovirus exposure and HLA in healthy donors. Germline lookup yields CDR1 MNHEY and CDR2 SVGAGI. The CDR3 is 14 amino acids. With V trimmed by 5 bases and J by 6 bases, 8 bases remained unmatched. Primers included in the PCR were 60 Vbeta and 13 Jbeta primers. Using immunoSEQ multiplex PCR, the repertoire was profiled, and TCRdb retains in-frame clones only, with some absent. The sample has over 150,000 clones; about 71% are singletons. This sequence was found in a woman in her 30s in good health and CMV-seronegative. The sample taken for sequencing was PBMCs. The chain combines TRBV6-5 with TRBJ2-3; 7 nucleotides match TRBD2. CDR3 nucleotide sequence: TGTGCCAGCAGTCACGAGTCCGGGGGGGATACGCAGTATTTT. The encoded protein is CASSHESGGDTQYF.